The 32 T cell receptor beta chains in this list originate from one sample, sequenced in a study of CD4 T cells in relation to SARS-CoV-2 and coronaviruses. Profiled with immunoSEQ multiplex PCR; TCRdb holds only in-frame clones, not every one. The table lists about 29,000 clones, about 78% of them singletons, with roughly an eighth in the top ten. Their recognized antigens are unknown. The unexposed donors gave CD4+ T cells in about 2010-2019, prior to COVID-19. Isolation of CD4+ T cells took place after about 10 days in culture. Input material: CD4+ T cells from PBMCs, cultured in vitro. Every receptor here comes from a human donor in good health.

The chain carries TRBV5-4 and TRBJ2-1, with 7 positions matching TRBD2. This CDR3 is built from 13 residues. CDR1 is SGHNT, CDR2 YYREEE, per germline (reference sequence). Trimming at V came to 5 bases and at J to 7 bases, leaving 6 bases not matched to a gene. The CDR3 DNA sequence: TGTGCCAGCAGTCGGCTAGCGGAGAATGAGCAGTTCTTC. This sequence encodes CASSRLAENEQFF.

CDR3 sequence reads: CASRPRTSGGAGETQYF. CDR3 coding DNA: TGTGCCAGCAGGCCGAGGACTAGCGGGGGGGCAGGGGAGACCCAGTACTTC. The chain uses TRBV27 and TRBJ2-5; 15 nucleotides match TRBD2. The ends lost 6 bases at V and 5 bases at J; junction bases unmatched: 10. The CDR3 is 17 amino acids. Germline CDR1 MNHEY, CDR2 SMNVEV (reference sequence).

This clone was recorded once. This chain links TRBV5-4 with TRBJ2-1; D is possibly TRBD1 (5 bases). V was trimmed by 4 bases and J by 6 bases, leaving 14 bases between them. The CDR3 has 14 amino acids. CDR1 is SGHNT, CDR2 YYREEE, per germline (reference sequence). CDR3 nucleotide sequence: TGTGCCAGCAGCAACCTTGACAGAACCAATGAGCAGTTCTTC. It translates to CASSNLDRTNEQFF.

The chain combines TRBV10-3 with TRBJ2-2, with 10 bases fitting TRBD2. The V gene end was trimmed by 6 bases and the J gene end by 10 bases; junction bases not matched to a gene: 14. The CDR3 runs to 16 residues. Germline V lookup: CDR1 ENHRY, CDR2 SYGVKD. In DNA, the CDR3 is TGTGCCATCAGGGGGGGAACTAGCGGGAAAGAGGTGGAGCTGTTTTTT. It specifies CAIRGGTSGKEVELFF.

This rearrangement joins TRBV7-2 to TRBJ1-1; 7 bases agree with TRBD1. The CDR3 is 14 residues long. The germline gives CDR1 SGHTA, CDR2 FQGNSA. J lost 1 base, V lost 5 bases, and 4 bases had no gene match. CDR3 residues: CASSAGQSNTEAFF. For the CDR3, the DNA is TGTGCCAGCAGCGCGGGACAGTCGAACACTGAAGCTTTCTTT.

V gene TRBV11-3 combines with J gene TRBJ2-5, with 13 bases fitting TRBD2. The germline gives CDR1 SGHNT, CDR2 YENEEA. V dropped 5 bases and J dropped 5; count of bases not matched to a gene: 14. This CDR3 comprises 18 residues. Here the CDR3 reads CASSPRTSGGPGGETQYF. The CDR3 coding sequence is TGTGCCAGCAGCCCAAGGACTAGCGGGGGACCGGGGGGTGAGACCCAGTACTTC. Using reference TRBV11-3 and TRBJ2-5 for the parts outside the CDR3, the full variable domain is EAGVVQSPRYKIIEKKQPVAFWCNPISGHNTLYWYLQNLGQGPELLIRYENEEAVDDSQLPKDRFSAERLKGVDSTLKIQPAELGDSAVYLCASSPRTSGGPGGETQYFGPGTRLLVL.

In nucleotides, the CDR3 is TGCGCCAGCAGCTTTTTACAGGGCCGTAGCACAGATACGCAGTATTTT. Translation gives CASSFLQGRSTDTQYF. V usage is TRBV5-1 and J usage is TRBJ2-3; D possibly corresponds to TRBD1 (6 bases). There are 16 residues in the CDR3. V was shortened by 2 bases and J by 0 bases, with 13 bases between the two germline ends. Germline values: CDR1 SGHRS, CDR2 YFSETQ.

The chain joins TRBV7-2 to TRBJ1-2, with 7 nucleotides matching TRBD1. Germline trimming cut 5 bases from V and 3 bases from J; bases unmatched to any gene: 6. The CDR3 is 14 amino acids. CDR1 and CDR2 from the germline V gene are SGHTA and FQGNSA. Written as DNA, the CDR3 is TGTGCCAGCAGCACCAGGACAGGAGACTATGGCTACACCTTC. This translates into CASSTRTGDYGYTF.

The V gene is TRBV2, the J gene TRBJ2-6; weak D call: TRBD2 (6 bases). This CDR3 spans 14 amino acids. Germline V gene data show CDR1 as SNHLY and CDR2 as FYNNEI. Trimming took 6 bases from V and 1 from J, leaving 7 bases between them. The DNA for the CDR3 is TGTGCCAGCAGCGGGACTTCTGGGGCCAACGTCCTGACTTTC. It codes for CASSGTSGANVLTF.

The CDR3 is CASSLGGVETQYF. The CDR3 coding sequence is TGTGCCAGCAGCTTAGGAGGAGTGGAGACCCAGTACTTC. This rearrangement joins TRBV7-9 to TRBJ2-5; D ambiguous. In germline, CDR1 is SEHNR, CDR2 FQNEAQ (reference sequence). This CDR3 comprises 13 residues. Trimming took 1 base from V and 5 from J, leaving 8 bases between them. The full variable domain, completed using reference TRBV7-9 and TRBJ2-5, is DTGVSQNPRHKITKRGQNVTFRCDPISEHNRLYWYRQTLGQGPEFLTYFQNEAQLEKSRLLSDRFSAERPKGSFSTLEIQRTEQGDSAMYLCASSLGGVETQYFGPGTRLLVL.

The CDR3 coding sequence is TGTGCCAGCAGTTACTCCCCCTGGTTAGCGGGGGAGAAGAATGAGCAGTTCTTC. Translation: CASSYSPWLAGEKNEQFF. V usage is TRBV6-2 or TRBV6-3 and J usage is TRBJ2-1; 9 bases map to TRBD2. There are 18 residues in the CDR3. Germline V gives CDR1 MNHEY, CDR2 SVGEGT. V trimming: 0 bases; J trimming: 7 bases; junction bases outside the gene matches: 13.

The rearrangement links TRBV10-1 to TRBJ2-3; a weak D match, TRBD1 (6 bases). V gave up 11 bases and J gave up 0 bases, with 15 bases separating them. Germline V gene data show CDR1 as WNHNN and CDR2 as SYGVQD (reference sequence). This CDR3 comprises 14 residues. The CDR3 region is CACQGPLSTDTQYF. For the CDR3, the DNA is TGCGCCTGTCAGGGGCCCCTAAGCACAGATACGCAGTATTTT.

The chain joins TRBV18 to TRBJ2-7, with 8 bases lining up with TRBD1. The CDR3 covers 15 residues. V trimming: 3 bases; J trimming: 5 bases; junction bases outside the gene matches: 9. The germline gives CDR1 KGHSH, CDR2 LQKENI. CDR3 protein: CASSPRRTGYDEQYF. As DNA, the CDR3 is TGTGCCAGCTCACCTCGGAGGACAGGGTACGACGAGCAGTACTTC.

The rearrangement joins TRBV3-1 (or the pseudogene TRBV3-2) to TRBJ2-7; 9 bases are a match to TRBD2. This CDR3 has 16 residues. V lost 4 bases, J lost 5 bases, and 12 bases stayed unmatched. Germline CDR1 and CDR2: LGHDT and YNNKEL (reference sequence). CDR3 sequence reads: CASSPPAGGPRDEQYF. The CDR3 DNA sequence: TGTGCCAGCAGCCCCCCTGCGGGGGGGCCTCGGGACGAGCAGTACTTC.

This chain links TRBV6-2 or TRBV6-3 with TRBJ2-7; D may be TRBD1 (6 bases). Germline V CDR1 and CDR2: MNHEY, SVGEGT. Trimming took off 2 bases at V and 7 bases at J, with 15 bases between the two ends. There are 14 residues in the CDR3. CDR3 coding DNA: TGTGCCAGCAGTTACGGGGGCCAGGGAAGGGAGCAGTACTTC. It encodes CASSYGGQGREQYF.

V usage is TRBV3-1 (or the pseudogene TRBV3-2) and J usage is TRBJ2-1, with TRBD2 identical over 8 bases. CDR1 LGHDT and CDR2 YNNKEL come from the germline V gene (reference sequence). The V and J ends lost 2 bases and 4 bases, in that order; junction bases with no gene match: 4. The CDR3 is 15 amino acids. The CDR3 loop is CASSQTSGTYNEQFF. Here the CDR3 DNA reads TGTGCCAGCAGCCAAACTAGCGGCACATACAATGAGCAGTTCTTC.

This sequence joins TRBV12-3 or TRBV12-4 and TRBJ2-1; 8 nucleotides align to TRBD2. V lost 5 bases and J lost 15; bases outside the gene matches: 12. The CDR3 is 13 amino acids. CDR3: CASSPVSSGSPFF. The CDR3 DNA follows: TGTGCCAGCAGTCCCGTCTCTAGCGGGTCACCGTTCTTC.

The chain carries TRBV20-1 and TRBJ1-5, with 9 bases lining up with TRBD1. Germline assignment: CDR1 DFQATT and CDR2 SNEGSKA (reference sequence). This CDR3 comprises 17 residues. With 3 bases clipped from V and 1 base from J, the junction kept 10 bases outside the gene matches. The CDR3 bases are TGCAGTGCTAGTGCTTTCCGGGGGACAGGGAGCAATCAGCCCCAGCATTTT. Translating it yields CSASAFRGTGSNQPQHF.

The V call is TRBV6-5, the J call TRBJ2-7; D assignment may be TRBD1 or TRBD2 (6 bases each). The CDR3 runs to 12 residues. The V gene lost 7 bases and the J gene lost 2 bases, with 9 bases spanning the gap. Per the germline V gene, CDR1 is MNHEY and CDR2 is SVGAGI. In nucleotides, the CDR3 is TGTGCCAGCACCCGGGGGCCCTACGAGCAGTACTTC. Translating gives CASTRGPYEQYF.

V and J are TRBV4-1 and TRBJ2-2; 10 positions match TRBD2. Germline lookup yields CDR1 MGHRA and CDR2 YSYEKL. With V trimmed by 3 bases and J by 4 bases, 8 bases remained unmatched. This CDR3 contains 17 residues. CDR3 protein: CASSHASSGSPTGELFF. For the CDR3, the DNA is TGCGCCAGCAGCCACGCTTCTAGCGGGAGCCCCACCGGGGAGCTGTTTTTT.

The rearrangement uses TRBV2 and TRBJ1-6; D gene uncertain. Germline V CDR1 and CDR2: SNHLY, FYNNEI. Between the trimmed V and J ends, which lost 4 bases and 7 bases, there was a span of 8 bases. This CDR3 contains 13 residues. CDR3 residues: CASSGNLNSPLHF. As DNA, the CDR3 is TGTGCCAGCAGTGGGAACCTGAATTCACCCCTCCACTTT.

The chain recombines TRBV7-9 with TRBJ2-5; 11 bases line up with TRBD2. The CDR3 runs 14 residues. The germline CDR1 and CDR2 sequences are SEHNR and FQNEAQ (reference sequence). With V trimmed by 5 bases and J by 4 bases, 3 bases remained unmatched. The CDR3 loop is CASSLTSGRETQYF. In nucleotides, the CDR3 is TGTGCCAGCAGCCTAACTAGCGGGAGAGAGACCCAGTACTTC.

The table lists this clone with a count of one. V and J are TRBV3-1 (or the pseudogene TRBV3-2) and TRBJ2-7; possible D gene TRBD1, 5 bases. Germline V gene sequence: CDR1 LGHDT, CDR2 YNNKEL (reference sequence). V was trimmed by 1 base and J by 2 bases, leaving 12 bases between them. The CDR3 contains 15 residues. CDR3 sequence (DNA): TGTGCCAGCAGCCAAGGCCAGGGCAGCGCCTACGAGCAGTACTTC. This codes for CASSQGQGSAYEQYF.

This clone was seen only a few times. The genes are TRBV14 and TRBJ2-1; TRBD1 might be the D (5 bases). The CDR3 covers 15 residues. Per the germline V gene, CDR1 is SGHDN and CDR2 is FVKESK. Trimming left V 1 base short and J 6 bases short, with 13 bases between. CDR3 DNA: TGTGCCAGCAGCCAAGGCCAGGGCAGACGCAATGAGCAGTTCTTC. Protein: CASSQGQGRRNEQFF.

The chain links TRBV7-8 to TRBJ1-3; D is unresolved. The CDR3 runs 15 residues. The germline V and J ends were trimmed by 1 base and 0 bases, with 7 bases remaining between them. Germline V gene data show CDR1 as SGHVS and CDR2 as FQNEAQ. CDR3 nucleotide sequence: TGTGCCAGCAGCTTAGTCGCAGCCTCTGGAAACACCATATATTTT. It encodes CASSLVAASGNTIYF.

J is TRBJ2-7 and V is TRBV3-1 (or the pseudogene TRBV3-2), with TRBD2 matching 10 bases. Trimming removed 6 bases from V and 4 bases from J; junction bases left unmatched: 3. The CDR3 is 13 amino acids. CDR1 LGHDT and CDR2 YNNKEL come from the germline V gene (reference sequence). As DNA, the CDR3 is TGTGCCAGCAGGGCTAGCGGGAGATACGAGCAGTACTTC. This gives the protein CASRASGRYEQYF.

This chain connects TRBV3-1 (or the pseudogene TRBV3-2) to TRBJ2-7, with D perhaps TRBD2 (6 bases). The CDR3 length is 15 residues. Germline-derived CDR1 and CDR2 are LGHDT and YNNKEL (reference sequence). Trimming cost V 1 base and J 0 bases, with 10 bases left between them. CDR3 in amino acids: CASSQGLASSYEQYF. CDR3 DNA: TGTGCCAGCAGCCAAGGGCTAGCGAGCTCCTACGAGCAGTACTTC.

In DNA form, the CDR3 reads TGCGCCAGGTCGGACAGGGCCGACACTGAAGCTTTCTTT. Its protein product is CARSDRADTEAFF. The chain recombines TRBV23-1 with TRBJ1-1, with 8 nucleotides matching TRBD1. TRBV23-1 is treated as an ORF (open reading frame) with a function not yet certain. V was pared by 9 bases and J by 3 bases, with 6 bases of the junction left unmatched. The CDR3 contains 13 residues.

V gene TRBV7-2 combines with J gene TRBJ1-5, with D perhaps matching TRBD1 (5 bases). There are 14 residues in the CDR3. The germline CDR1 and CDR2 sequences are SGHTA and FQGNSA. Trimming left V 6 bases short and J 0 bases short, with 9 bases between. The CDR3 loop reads CASSPGYSNQPQHF. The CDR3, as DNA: TGTGCCAGCAGTCCAGGGTATAGCAATCAGCCCCAGCATTTT.

This chain's CDR3 is CASSSGGSNQPQHF. The CDR3 nucleotides are TGTGCCAGCAGCTCAGGGGGCAGCAATCAGCCCCAGCATTTT. The chain links TRBV7-6 to TRBJ1-5; 8 positions agree with TRBD1. Looked up from germline, CDR1 is SGHVS and CDR2 is FNYEAQ. V lost 4 bases, J lost 1 base, and 0 bases stayed unmatched. This CDR3 is 14 amino acids long.

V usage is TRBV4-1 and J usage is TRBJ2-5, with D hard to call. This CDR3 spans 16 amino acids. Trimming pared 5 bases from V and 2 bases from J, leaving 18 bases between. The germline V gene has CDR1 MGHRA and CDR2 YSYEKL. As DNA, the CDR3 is TGCGCCAGCAGCTCGCCAGCCATGAGGAGACAAGAGACCCAGTACTTC. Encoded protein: CASSSPAMRRQETQYF.

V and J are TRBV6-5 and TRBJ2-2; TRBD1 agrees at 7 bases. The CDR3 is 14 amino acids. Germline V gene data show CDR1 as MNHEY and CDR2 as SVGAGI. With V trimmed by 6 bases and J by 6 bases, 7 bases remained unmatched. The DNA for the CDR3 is TGTGCCAGCAGCCCCCTGACAGGGCCCGGGGAGCTGTTTTTT. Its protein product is CASSPLTGPGELFF.